The clone carrying this TCR beta chain showed up just once. These data come from a study of low-dose radiotherapy and immunotherapy resistance in tumors. V dropped 3 bases and J dropped 7; count of bases not matched to a gene: 0. CDR3 length: 12 residues. CDR1 is KGHSH and CDR2 is LQKENI in the germline V gene. TRAV and TRBV primers primed cDNA for both TCRalpha and TCRbeta. TCRs underwent approximately 20 PCR cycles of amplification with a constant-region primer and V-primer adapter. TCRdb itself ran the reads through MiXCR, one entry per CDR3 protein. The sample carries thousands of distinct CDR3 sequences, 53% recorded once.

The receptor was derived from a human donor with advanced metastatic prostate, ovarian, gallbladder or colorectal cancer (not recorded which). This table probably holds off-target reads from a library built for another chain. V is TRBV18 and J is TRBJ2-5; TRBD1 matches at 9 bases. The chain's CDR3 is CASSPDRGTQYF. The CDR3 DNA reads TGTGCCAGCTCACCGGACAGGGGGACCCAGTACTTC.